This T cell receptor beta chain was profiled in a study of blood T cell repertoires in COVID-19. About the research overall: From T cells, B-cell-depleted T cells, or PBMCs came the material, which was cDNA or gDNA.

Germline CDR1 is PRHDT and CDR2 is FYEKMQ (reference sequence). V lost 5 bases to trimming and J lost 6 bases, with 11 bases between them. This CDR3 region has 12 residues. Per the original methods: Estimation of nucleated cell counts relied on the amplification of reference gene primers. Repertoires were generated with immunoSEQ multiplex PCR, while TCRdb's copy carries only in-frame clones and drops some. That table supplies the V and J calls and clone size; D and trimming were determined from the DNA. The sample carries under 45,000 clones, roughly 89% recorded once. The receptor's source is a human donor in a cohort sampled during active COVID-19. Input material: peripheral blood. The chain combines TRBV13 with TRBJ2-7, with TRBD1 as a possible D gene (6 bases). CDR3 in amino acids: CASSPQGSEQYF. Written as DNA, the CDR3 is TGTGCCAGCAGCCCACAGGGATCCGAGCAGTACTTC.